The 12 T cell receptor beta chains listed next were all sequenced from one sample in a study of cytomegalovirus exposure and HLA in healthy donors. 60 Vbeta and 13 Jbeta primers were used in PCR. Sequencing was performed with immunoSEQ multiplex PCR; in TCRdb, only in-frame clones are kept and a portion is missing. Of some 200,000 clones listed, over 65% are singletons. The sequenced sample consisted of PBMCs. The receptors stem from a woman aged 60 to 75 in good health and CMV-seropositive.

The rearrangement joins TRBV2 to TRBJ2-3, with D possibly TRBD2 on 6 matching bases. CDR1 and CDR2 (germline): SNHLY, FYNNEI. V gave up 11 bases and J gave up 1 base, with 22 bases separating them. The CDR3 length is 16 residues. The CDR3, as DNA: TGTGCCGGAAAGTCGGGACCCCCGGGGGGCACAGATACGCAGTATTTT. It is translated as CAGKSGPPGGTDTQYF.

The J gene is TRBJ1-2, the V gene TRBV28; D not resolved. The V end lost 2 bases, the J end lost 8 bases, and 9 bases lay between the germline ends. CDR3 length equals 12 residues. Germline V lookup: CDR1 MDHEN, CDR2 SYDVKM. CDR3 loop: CASSLRFRGYTF. The CDR3, as DNA: TGTGCCAGCAGTTTACGGTTTCGGGGCTACACCTTC.

The chain links TRBV11-2 to TRBJ2-5; TRBD1 agrees at 9 bases. Germline assignment: CDR1 SGHAT and CDR2 FQNNGV. Trimming took 5 bases from V and 5 from J; bases not matched to a gene: 3. CDR3 length: 13 residues. DNA for the CDR3: TGTGCCAGCAGCCCGACAGGGGGTGAGACCCAGTACTTC. Protein product: CASSPTGGETQYF.

V gene TRBV5-6 combines with J gene TRBJ1-2; TRBD1 is a possible D gene (6 bases). Germline V gene sequence: CDR1 SGHDT, CDR2 YYEEEE. V lost 4 bases and J lost 4, with 11 bases in between. The CDR3 is 13 residues long. The CDR3 bases are TGTGCCAGCAGCCCGGACAGTTCCTATGGCTACACCTTC. It encodes CASSPDSSYGYTF.

The chain uses TRBV11-1 and TRBJ1-1, with D possibly TRBD1 on 5 matching bases. CDR1 is SGHAT, CDR2 FQDESV, per germline (reference sequence). The V and J ends lost 1 base and 0 bases respectively, with 12 bases between them. This CDR3 has 16 amino acids. The chain's CDR3 is CASSLERGWMNTEAFF. The CDR3 nucleotides are TGTGCCAGCAGCTTAGAAAGGGGTTGGATGAACACTGAAGCTTTCTTT.

J is TRBJ2-2 and V is TRBV12-5; possible D gene TRBD2, 6 bases. Trimming pared 0 bases from V and 7 bases from J, leaving 15 bases between. Germline V gene sequence: CDR1 LGHNT, CDR2 FRNRAP. The CDR3 has 16 amino acids. The CDR3: CASGLVRDLLGGELFF. The CDR3 DNA sequence: TGTGCTAGTGGTTTGGTTAGGGACTTGTTGGGCGGGGAGCTGTTTTTT.

The chain recombines TRBV9 with TRBJ2-2; TRBD2 aligns across 7 bases. CDR3 length: 16 residues. Germline assignment: CDR1 SGDLS and CDR2 YYNGEE. The J segment lost 1 base and the V segment lost 4 bases, leaving 7 bases of the junction unmatched. In DNA, the CDR3 is TGTGCCAGCAGCCCCTGGGGAGGGGTGAACACCGGGGAGCTGTTTTTT. This encodes CASSPWGGVNTGELFF. The full variable domain, with the rest looked up from reference TRBV9 and TRBJ2-2, is DSGVTQTPKHLITATGQRVTLRCSPRSGDLSVYWYQQSLDQGLQFLIQYYNGEERAKGNILERFSAQQFPDLHSELNLSSLELGDSALYFCASSPWGGVNTGELFFGEGSRLTVL.

In its sample, this clone was seen a few times. The rearrangement joins TRBV6-6 to TRBJ1-6, with D perhaps TRBD1 (6 bases). From germline, CDR1 is MNHNY and CDR2 SVGAGI (reference sequence). V was clipped by 5 bases and J by 7 bases, with 18 bases between them. The CDR3 consists of 16 residues. CDR3 protein: CASSPPRRGGNSPLHF. CDR3 nucleotides: TGTGCCAGCAGTCCGCCTCGGAGGGGGGGAAATTCACCCCTCCACTTT.

The chain carries TRBV29-1 and TRBJ1-1; D unresolved. The V gene lost 7 bases and the J gene lost 1 base, with 4 bases spanning the gap. The germline CDR1 and CDR2 sequences are SQVTM and ANQGSEA. The CDR3 has 10 amino acids. CDR3 sequence: CSAQNTEAFF. CDR3 in DNA: TGCAGCGCACAGAACACTGAAGCTTTCTTT.

V gene TRBV9 combines with J gene TRBJ1-2; maybe TRBD1 (6 bases). The CDR3 spans 14 residues. Germline CDR1 and CDR2: SGDLS and YYNGEE. Between the trimmed V and J ends, which lost 0 bases and 5 bases, there was a span of 11 bases. DNA of the CDR3: TGTGCCAGCAGCGTAGGTCCAGGGGAATATGGCTACACCTTC. Translating it yields CASSVGPGEYGYTF.

This rearrangement joins TRBV5-1 to TRBJ2-5; 7 positions match TRBD1. The CDR3 is 13 residues long. Unmatched junction bases numbered 10, after V lost 5 bases and J lost 9 bases. The V gene's germline CDR1 is SGHRS and CDR2 YFSETQ. Here the CDR3 reads CASSRDSWDPQYF. The CDR3 coding sequence is TGCGCCAGCAGTCGGGACAGTTGGGACCCCCAGTACTTC. Full variable domain (outside the CDR3, taken from reference TRBV5-1 and TRBJ2-5): KAGVTQTPRYLIKTRGQQVTLSCSPISGHRSVSWYQQTPGQGLQFLFEYFSETQRNKGNFPGRFSGRQFSNSRSEMNVSTLELGDSALYLCASSRDSWDPQYFGPGTRLLVL.

Regarding this clone: This same CDR3 is encoded by further DNA sequences in the sample. The chain links TRBV18 to TRBJ1-5; 8 bases agree with TRBD1. Germline V gene lookup returns CDR1 KGHSH and CDR2 LQKENI. This CDR3 has 15 amino acids. With V trimmed by 3 bases and J by 4 bases, 5 bases remained unmatched. In DNA, the CDR3 is TGTGCCAGCTCACCCCCAGGGGGCAGGAATCAGCCCCAGCATTTT. It yields the protein CASSPPGGRNQPQHF.